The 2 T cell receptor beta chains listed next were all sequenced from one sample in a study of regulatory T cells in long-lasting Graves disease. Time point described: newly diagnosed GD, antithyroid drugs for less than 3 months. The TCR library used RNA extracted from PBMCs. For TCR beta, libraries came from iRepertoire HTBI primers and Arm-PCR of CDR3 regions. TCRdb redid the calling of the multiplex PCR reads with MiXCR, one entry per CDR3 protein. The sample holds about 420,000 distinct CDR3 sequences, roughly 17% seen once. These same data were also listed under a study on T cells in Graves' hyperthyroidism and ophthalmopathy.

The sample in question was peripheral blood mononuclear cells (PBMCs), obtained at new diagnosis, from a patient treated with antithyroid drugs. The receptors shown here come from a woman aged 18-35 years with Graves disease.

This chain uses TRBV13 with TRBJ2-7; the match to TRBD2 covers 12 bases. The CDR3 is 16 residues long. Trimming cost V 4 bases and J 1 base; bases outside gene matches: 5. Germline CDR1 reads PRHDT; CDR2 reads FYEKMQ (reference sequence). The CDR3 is CASSSRLAGVSYEQYF. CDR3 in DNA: TGTGCCAGCAGCTCCCGACTAGCGGGAGTTTCCTACGAGCAGTACTTC. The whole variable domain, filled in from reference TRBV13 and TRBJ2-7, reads AAGVIQSPRHLIKEKRETATLKCYPIPRHDTVYWYQQGPGQDPQFLISFYEKMQSDKGSIPDRFSAQQFSDYHSELNMSSLELGDSALYFCASSSRLAGVSYEQYFGPGTRLTVT.

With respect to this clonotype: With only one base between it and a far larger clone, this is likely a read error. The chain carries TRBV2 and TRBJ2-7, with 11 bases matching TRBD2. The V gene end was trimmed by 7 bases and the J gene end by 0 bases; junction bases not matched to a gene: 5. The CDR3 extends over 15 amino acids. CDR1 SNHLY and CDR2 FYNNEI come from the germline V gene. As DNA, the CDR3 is TGTGCCAGCATCTTAGCGGGAGGGAGCTCCTACGAGCAGTACTTC. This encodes CASILAGGSSYEQYF.